These T cell receptor beta chains were read from a single sample in a study of PD-L1 blockade in urothelial cancer. Assay used: immunoSEQ multiplex PCR; TCRdb lists only in-frame clones, some missing. The sample contains 95,000 to 150,000 clones, around 88% of which appear only once. The specimen comprised PBMCs, sampled around atezolizumab (anti-PD-L1) treatment. These receptors all come from a man aged 45-60 years with urothelial cancer. The CDR3 runs from the conserved cysteine through the conserved F or W. A D gene is named only where the DNA matches it firmly.

.	TRBJ1-2	TRBV6-5	CASSYSTGHYGYTF
TRBD1	TRBJ2-5	TRBV2	CASSPTGTETQYF
TRBD1	TRBJ2-3	TRBV5-4	CASSPGQRDTQYF
TRBD2	TRBJ2-5	TRBV5-1	CASSEGLAGQQETQYF
.	TRBJ2-1	TRBV7-6	CASSWSGVQNNEQFF
TRBD1	TRBJ2-2	TRBV14	CASSQDRGTGRFTGELFF
TRBD1	TRBJ1-6	TRBV11-2	CASSLLDRDGSPLHF
TRBD2	TRBJ2-2	TRBV5-6	CASRGTSGNTGELFF
TRBD2	TRBJ2-2	TRBV27	CASSSGLAGHTGELFF
.	TRBJ1-3	TRBV7-2	CASSVQSSGNTIYF
.	TRBJ2-7	TRBV5-6	CASSLVGQGPYEQYF
.	TRBJ1-2	TRBV4-1	CASSQYRTDGYTF
.	TRBJ1-6	TRBV21-1	CASSKWSTRNSPLHF
TRBD2	TRBJ2-1	TRBV7-6	CVGGGTPSSYNEQFF
.	TRBJ1-1	TRBV27	CASRSYSNTEAFF
.	TRBJ1-1	TRBV19	CASLPTQGSTEAFF
TRBD1	TRBJ1-4	TRBV6-1	CASRGQYREKLFF
.	TRBJ2-1	TRBV20-1	CSASLRGEQFF
TRBD1	TRBJ1-2	TRBV28	CASSVDRDYGYTF
.	TRBJ2-1	TRBV14	CASSQVVVNEQFF
.	TRBJ2-1	TRBV11-2	CASSLLGANEQFF
.	TRBJ1-2	TRBV28	CASRGSPNYGYTF
.	TRBJ2-7	TRBV6-5	CASSYSLAKSSYEQYF
TRBD2	TRBJ2-5	TRBV7-6	CASSATSGRAETQYF
.	TRBJ1-5	TRBV28	CASISPRGSNQPQHF
TRBD2	TRBJ2-1	TRBV5-1	CASSLEPSGSFEQFF
TRBD2	TRBJ2-3	TRBV6-6	CASIKAGGSTDTQYF
.	TRBJ2-7	TRBV6-5	CASSAGLANYEQYF
.	TRBJ2-3	TRBV6-5	CASRAPSTDTQYF
.	TRBJ1-6	TRBV7-3	CASSLIGGSGSPLHF
.	TRBJ2-7	TRBV6-1	CASRDQGSSEQYF